This T cell receptor (beta chain) was obtained from a study of T cells after yellow fever vaccination. In the study overall: Fractions of low cell number were prepared using SMART-Seq v4 Ultra Low Input.

A process of 5'RACE template switching, which added a universal primer site and UMIs, was used to make TCR cDNA. One entry per CDR3 protein results from TCRdb running MiXCR on the 5' RACE reads. The repertoire includes tens of thousands of distinct CDR3 sequences, 7% to 8.5% of them detected once, and less than 35% sits in the top ten. Study-level findings and limits: A large majority of primary-vaccination clones showed up again after the booster (under 98% CD4, around 85% CD8). Clonotypes appearing in both CD4 and CD8 compartments existed, and their share was small.

There are many counts of this clonotype. Its specificity is not known. Sequencing was performed on CD8+ T cells sorted from PBMCs, taken roughly 15 days after the first yellow fever vaccination. The clonotype was recovered from a man aged 18 to 30 who received the YFV17D yellow fever vaccine.

CDR3 in amino acids: CASSQPTESNQPQHF. CDR3 sequence (DNA): TGCGCCAGCAGCCAACCGACAGAGAGCAATCAGCCCCAGCATTTT. The rearrangement uses TRBV4-3 and TRBJ1-5; D is perhaps TRBD1 (5 bases). The CDR3 is 15 amino acids. Trimming removed 2 bases at V and 1 base at J, with 9 bases between. Germline V gene lookup returns CDR1 LGHNA and CDR2 YSLEER.